Detailed here is one TCR beta chain. An end of the junction differs from the germline gene, which may be a read error. CDR1 is SEHNR, CDR2 FQNEAQ, per germline (reference sequence). CDR3 size: 15 residues. This sample stems from a study of cytomegalovirus exposure and HLA in healthy donors. This PCR relied on a set of 60 Vbeta primers and 13 Jbeta primers. Libraries were prepared by immunoSEQ multiplex PCR; TCRdb keeps only in-frame clonotypes and omits some of them. This table has 150,000 to 200,000 clones, over 70% appearing once. The receptor's source is a woman in her thirties or forties in good health and CMV-seropositive. The chain recombines TRBV7-9 with TRBJ2-7; D may be TRBD1 (6 bases). Sample: PBMCs. CDR3 nucleotide sequence: TGTTCCAGCAGCTCCGACGGGACAAACTCCTACGAGCAGTACTTC. This gives the protein CSSSSDGTNSYEQYF.